The rows below give T cell receptor beta chains drawn from one sample of a study of beta chain features in type 1 diabetes. Profiling relied on immunoSEQ multiplex PCR, and the TCRdb table lists in-frame clones only, not all of them. Counted here are about 290,000 clones, about 8% occurring once; the ten biggest clones make up 1%. Sequencing input: central memory CD4+ T cells from blood. The origin of the receptors is a woman between 18 and 30 years old in good health. The CDR3 runs from the conserved cysteine through the conserved F or W. A D gene is named only where the DNA matches it firmly. Clone size is not always given. Where it is, it says once, few, many or a class for expanded clones.

v_call	clone_size	d_call	j_call	cdr3_nt	cdr3_aa
TRBV7-2	many	TRBD2	TRBJ2-1	TGTGCCAGTAAGGCGGCCGGGGGGGCTATCTACAATGAGCAGTTCTTC	CASKAAGGAIYNEQFF
TRBV19	few	.	TRBJ1-1	TGTGCCAGTAGTATAGATCAAGGGGGTTCCACTGAAGCTTTCTTT	CASSIDQGGSTEAFF
TRBV14	many	.	TRBJ1-1	TGTGCCAGCAGCCAAGAGGGAAGGGGCACTGAAGCTTTCTTT	CASSQEGRGTEAFF
TRBV4-2	many	TRBD1	TRBJ2-6	TGTGCCAGCAGCCAACCCCGGGGACAGGCTGGGGCCAACGTCCTGACTTTC	CASSQPRGQAGANVLTF
TRBV9	few	TRBD1	TRBJ1-2	TGTGCCAGCAGCCCGGGACAGGGAAACTATGGCTACACCTTC	CASSPGQGNYGYTF
TRBV28	.	.	TRBJ1-6	TGTGCTACCTCTTGGGGACGGAATTCACCCCTCCACTTT	CATSWGRNSPLHF
TRBV28	few	TRBD1	TRBJ1-2	TGTGCCACAGGGGGGAACCCCGCTAACTATGGCTACACCTTC	CATGGNPANYGYTF
TRBV9	.	TRBD1	TRBJ2-3	TGTGCCAGCAGCGTCCGACAGGGAAGAACAGATACGCAGTATTTT	CASSVRQGRTDTQYF
TRBV27	.	.	TRBJ2-1	TGTGCCAGCAAGACATACCAAGGGGCAGGGCGCTACAATGAGCAGTTCTTC	CASKTYQGAGRYNEQFF
TRBV7-2	.	TRBD1	TRBJ1-1	TGTGCCAGCAGCTTACGTCAGGGGGCGCCGGGGCTGAACACTGAAGCTTTCTTT	CASSLRQGAPGLNTEAFF
TRBV15	few	.	TRBJ1-1	TGTGCCACCAGCAGAGGGAAGGGGATGACGAGGATGAACACTGAAGCTTTCTTT	CATSRGKGMTRMNTEAFF
TRBV27	.	TRBD1	TRBJ2-1	TGTGCCAGCAGTTCAACCCGGACAGGGGGATACAATGAGCAGTTCTTC	CASSSTRTGGYNEQFF
TRBV28	.	.	TRBJ1-2	TGTGCCAGCAGAAAAGACAGAGCTCATGGCTACACCTTC	CASRKDRAHGYTF
TRBV7-2	.	.	TRBJ2-6	TGTGCCAGCAGCTTAGAATTCTCTGGGGCCAACGTCCTGACTTTC	CASSLEFSGANVLTF
TRBV7-2	few	TRBD1	TRBJ2-5	TGTGCCAGCGGGGACAGGGTGTCCCAGTACTTC	CASGDRVSQYF
TRBV9	few	TRBD1	TRBJ1-2	TGTGCCAGCAGCCCCCACAGGGGGCTCGAGTATGGCTACACCTTC	CASSPHRGLEYGYTF
TRBV7-3	few	.	TRBJ2-1	TGTGCCAGCAGCTTTAGCGGAGCCGCGGAAGAGCAGTTCTTC	CASSFSGAAEEQFF
TRBV7-9	few	.	TRBJ2-4	TGTGCCAGCAGCTCATTTGGGGGCGGAGCCAAAAACATTCAGTACTTC	CASSSFGGGAKNIQYF
TRBV7-2	few	TRBD2	TRBJ2-3	TGTGCCAGCAGCTTAAGATTAGCGGGTGCAGATACGCAGTATTTT	CASSLRLAGADTQYF
TRBV11-1	few	.	TRBJ1-6	TGTGCCAGCAGCTTAGAAGGTTCACCCCTCCACTTT	CASSLEGSPLHF
TRBV5-5	few	.	TRBJ2-1	TGTGCCAGCAGCAGCAGAGGACAGTATGAGCAGTTCTTC	CASSSRGQYEQFF
TRBV7-2	.	.	TRBJ2-3	TGTGCCAGCAGCACTTACTCGGGGGGCCCCACAGATACGCAGTATTTT	CASSTYSGGPTDTQYF
TRBV7-8	few	.	TRBJ2-4	TGTGCCAGCAGCCGAGCTGAGCGCATTCAGTACTTC	CASSRAERIQYF
TRBV30	.	.	TRBJ2-7	TGTGCCTGGATACGCCGGGGGCTAACCTACGAGCAGTACTTC	CAWIRRGLTYEQYF
TRBV7-2	.	TRBD2	TRBJ2-7	TGTGCCAGCAGCGGAGTGGGGTTGGGTCTAGCGGGTGTCGAGCAGTACTTC	CASSGVGLGLAGVEQYF
TRBV7-9	few	TRBD1	TRBJ2-3	TGTGCCAGCAGCCAACCGCGGGACAGGAACACAGATACGCAGTATTTT	CASSQPRDRNTDTQYF
TRBV28	.	.	TRBJ2-7	TGTGCCAGCGCCTTCCGGGGACGTAGCTCCTACGAGCAGTACTTC	CASAFRGRSSYEQYF
TRBV29-1	few	.	TRBJ2-7	TGCAGCGTTGGGCAAACCTACGAGCAGTACTTC	CSVGQTYEQYF
TRBV28	.	.	TRBJ1-6	TGTGCCAGCAGTACCTCCAGAGGACAGAGCTCCTATAATTCACCCCTCCACTTT	CASSTSRGQSSYNSPLHF
TRBV28	few	.	TRBJ2-3	TGTGCCAGCAAATTAGCTGCAGATACGCAGTATTTT	CASKLAADTQYF
TRBV30	few	TRBD1	TRBJ2-3	TGTGCCTGGAGGACAGGGTCGACAGATACGCAGTATTTT	CAWRTGSTDTQYF
TRBV30	.	TRBD1	TRBJ1-1	TGTGCCTCAAGCCGGACAGGGACGGATGAAGCTTTCTTT	CASSRTGTDEAFF
TRBV19	few	.	TRBJ1-1	TGTGCCAGTAGTACCTTGGTGAACACTGAAGCTTTCTTT	CASSTLVNTEAFF
TRBV7-3	few	TRBD1	TRBJ2-1	TGTGCCAGCAGCTTAGTGTCCACAGGGGGAGATGAGCAGTTCTTC	CASSLVSTGGDEQFF
TRBV14	few	.	TRBJ2-4	TGTGCCAGCAGCCCAGACGTAGCCAAAAACATTCAGTACTTC	CASSPDVAKNIQYF
TRBV23-1	.	TRBD1	TRBJ2-1	TGCGCCAGCAGTCAGAGCAGGGGGTATGAGCAGTTCTTC	CASSQSRGYEQFF
TRBV7-2	few	.	TRBJ1-2	TGTGCCAGCAGCGTCGACGCCCGGTATGGCTACACCTTC	CASSVDARYGYTF
TRBV7-2	.	.	TRBJ2-5	TGTGCCAGCAGCTTAGGACGGAACCAAGAGACCCAGTACTTC	CASSLGRNQETQYF
TRBV18	.	.	TRBJ2-3	TGTGCCAGCTCACCACAAAACACAGATACGCAGTATTTT	CASSPQNTDTQYF
TRBV18	many	.	TRBJ1-1	TGTGCCAGCTCACCAAAAACAGGTTCCCGGAACACTGAAGCTTTCTTT	CASSPKTGSRNTEAFF
TRBV6-1	.	.	TRBJ2-6	TGTGCCAGCACCCGTACCCACTCTGGGGCCAACGTCCTGACTTTC	CASTRTHSGANVLTF
TRBV7-9	few	.	TRBJ1-5	TGTGCCAGCAGCTTATCGGGTGGACGCAATCAGCCCCAGCATTTT	CASSLSGGRNQPQHF
TRBV2	.	.	TRBJ1-5	TGTGCCAGCAGTGGACCGGGGGATAGCAATCAGCCCCAGCATTTT	CASSGPGDSNQPQHF
TRBV6-5	.	.	TRBJ1-5	TGTGCCAGCAGTTACTCACAGGGTTGGAGGCAGCCCCAGCATTTT	CASSYSQGWRQPQHF
TRBV6-5	few	TRBD2	TRBJ2-4	TGTGCCAGCAGTTACGTGGCGGGGGGGAAAAACATTCAGTACTTC	CASSYVAGGKNIQYF
TRBV29-1	many	.	TRBJ1-2	TGCAGCGCCATCAGGGAAGCTAACTATGGCTACACCTTC	CSAIREANYGYTF
TRBV12-5	.	TRBD1	TRBJ1-5	TGTGCTAGTGGTCCCGGACAGGGGATCGGTCAGCCCCAGCATTTT	CASGPGQGIGQPQHF
TRBV7-9	.	.	TRBJ2-7	TGTGCCAGCAGCTTGAACAGGGGAGGCTACGAGCAGTACTTC	CASSLNRGGYEQYF